Following are 9 T cell receptor beta chains from one sample sequenced in a study of human CD8 memory T cell subsets. UMI-labeled 5' RACE generated the TCR beta libraries. Reprocessing the 5' RACE reads, TCRdb reports a single entry for every CDR3 protein and omits DNA. This sample contains 9,500 to 15,000 distinct CDR3 sequences. Sequencing used CD8+ T cells from PBMCs. The source of these receptors is a human donor in good health.

CDR3 protein: CASNQQEGNEQFF. The V and J genes are TRBV7-9 and TRBJ2-1; TCRdb lists TRBD2, though no DNA is available to test this call. The germline gives CDR1 SEHNR, CDR2 FQNEAQ (reference sequence). The CDR3 extends over 13 amino acids.

The rearrangement joins TRBV7-8 to TRBJ2-1. The CDR3 loop spans 13 amino acids. Germline CDR1 and CDR2: SGHVS and FQNEAQ. The chain's CDR3 is CASSLEALNEQFF.

J is TRBJ2-1 and V is TRBV7-6. This CDR3 is built from 13 residues. Per the germline V gene, CDR1 is SGHVS and CDR2 is FNYEAQ. The CDR3 region is CASSLTLTDEQFF. The full variable domain, its missing parts supplied by reference TRBV7-6 and TRBJ2-1, is GAGVSQSPRYKVTKRGQDVALRCDPISGHVSLYWYRQALGQGPEFLTYFNYEAQQDKSGLPNDRFSAERPEGSISTLTIQRTEQRDSAMYRCASSLTLTDEQFFGPGTRLTVL.

Here the CDR3 reads CASSLDPGTSYEQYF. The rearrangement links TRBV7-6 to TRBJ2-7; lacking DNA, the TRBD1 call made by TCRdb goes unchecked. The germline V gene has CDR1 SGHVS and CDR2 FNYEAQ. This CDR3 has 15 amino acids.

The chain carries TRBV4-1 and TRBJ2-7; TCRdb calls TRBD1, which cannot be checked without DNA. Germline V gives CDR1 MGHRA, CDR2 YSYEKL. This CDR3 region has 14 residues. CDR3: CASSPEPGGYEQYF.

The J gene is TRBJ2-1, the V gene TRBV18; TCRdb reports TRBD2, a call that lacks DNA to check it against. Germline CDR1 is KGHSH and CDR2 is LQKENI. The CDR3 loop spans 15 amino acids. The chain's CDR3 is CASSPTSGGHNEQFF.

The chain has TRBV6-2 or TRBV6-3 and TRBJ2-2. There are 13 residues in the CDR3. CDR1 and CDR2 (germline): MNHEY, SVGEGT. The CDR3 region is CASTLENTGELFF.

The chain's CDR3 is CASSAWTSGRYEQYF. The chain is built from TRBV5-1 and TRBJ2-7; absent DNA, TCRdb's TRBD2 call cannot be checked. Germline assignment: CDR1 SGHRS and CDR2 YFSETQ. The CDR3 spans 15 residues. Full variable domain (rest looked up from reference TRBV5-1 and TRBJ2-7): KAGVTQTPRYLIKTRGQQVTLSCSPISGHRSVSWYQQTPGQGLQFLFEYFSETQRNKGNFPGRFSGRQFSNSRSEMNVSTLELGDSALYLCASSAWTSGRYEQYFGPGTRLTVT.

The genes are TRBV12-3 or TRBV12-4 and TRBJ2-5; with no DNA, the TCRdb D assignment of TRBD2 cannot be verified. CDR3 length: 13 residues. This CDR3 reads CASTSGTSGTQYF.